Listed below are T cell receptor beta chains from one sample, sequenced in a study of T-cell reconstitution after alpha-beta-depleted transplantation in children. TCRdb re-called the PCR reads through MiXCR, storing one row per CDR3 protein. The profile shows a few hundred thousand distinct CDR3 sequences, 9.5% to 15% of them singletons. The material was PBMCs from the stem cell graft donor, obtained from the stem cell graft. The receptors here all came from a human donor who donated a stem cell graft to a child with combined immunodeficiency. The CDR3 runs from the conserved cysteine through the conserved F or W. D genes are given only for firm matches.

CDR3 protein: CSVEGGALNTEAFF
J gene: TRBJ1-1
D gene: -
V gene: TRBV29-1

CDR3 protein: CASSHIGGGRTNEKLFF
J gene: TRBJ1-4
D gene: -
V gene: TRBV7-8

CDR3 protein: CASSLGAGGGYTDTQYF
J gene: TRBJ2-3
D gene: -
V gene: TRBV5-1

CDR3 protein: CASTKGQINQPQHF
J gene: TRBJ1-5
D gene: TRBD1
V gene: TRBV6-1

CDR3 protein: CSVASVNYNEQFF
J gene: TRBJ2-1
D gene: -
V gene: TRBV29-1

CDR3 protein: CATSRDQGGHRGYEQYF
J gene: TRBJ2-7
D gene: TRBD1
V gene: TRBV15

CDR3 protein: CASSQDPGQGTDTQYF
J gene: TRBJ2-3
D gene: TRBD1
V gene: TRBV4-2

CDR3 protein: CASSLTVHNEQFF
J gene: TRBJ2-1
D gene: -
V gene: TRBV7-8

CDR3 protein: CASSPGTGVSPLHF
J gene: TRBJ1-6
D gene: TRBD1
V gene: TRBV12-3/TRBV12-4

CDR3 protein: CASSMGHFSVAFF
J gene: TRBJ1-1
D gene: -
V gene: TRBV13

CDR3 protein: CASSYSSSGRVGTQYF
J gene: TRBJ2-5
D gene: TRBD2
V gene: TRBV6-5

CDR3 protein: CSVRRQAEAFF
J gene: TRBJ1-1
D gene: -
V gene: TRBV29-1

CDR3 protein: CASSYSSGRATDTQYF
J gene: TRBJ2-3
D gene: TRBD2
V gene: TRBV6-2/TRBV6-3

CDR3 protein: CSVGHRGIFGGANVLTF
J gene: TRBJ2-6
D gene: TRBD1
V gene: TRBV29-1

CDR3 protein: CSAPALRVRTQYF
J gene: TRBJ2-5
D gene: -
V gene: TRBV20-1

CDR3 protein: CASSSRQGANTEAFF
J gene: TRBJ1-1
D gene: TRBD1
V gene: TRBV6-5

CDR3 protein: CASSQDAGANNEQFF
J gene: TRBJ2-1
D gene: -
V gene: TRBV4-2

CDR3 protein: CSARDLSSTDTQYF
J gene: TRBJ2-3
D gene: -
V gene: TRBV20-1

CDR3 protein: CASSPRNDEQFF
J gene: TRBJ2-1
D gene: -
V gene: TRBV12-3/TRBV12-4

CDR3 protein: CASFPGHTNTEAFF
J gene: TRBJ1-1
D gene: -
V gene: TRBV12-3/TRBV12-4

CDR3 protein: CASSLEGVQETQYF
J gene: TRBJ2-5
D gene: -
V gene: TRBV5-1

CDR3 protein: CASSVSGSVNEQFF
J gene: TRBJ2-1
D gene: TRBD2
V gene: TRBV9

CDR3 protein: CSARGLAGREIAKNIQYF
J gene: TRBJ2-4
D gene: TRBD2
V gene: TRBV20-1

CDR3 protein: CASRGNWTGSYEQYF
J gene: TRBJ2-7
D gene: TRBD1
V gene: TRBV10-1

CDR3 protein: CASTGTSPSYNEQFF
J gene: TRBJ2-1
D gene: -
V gene: TRBV27

CDR3 protein: CASSLYAIGVNTGELFF
J gene: TRBJ2-2
D gene: -
V gene: TRBV11-3

CDR3 protein: CASSRMTGYYEQYF
J gene: TRBJ2-7
D gene: -
V gene: TRBV5-6

CDR3 protein: CASSRDSRLGEQFF
J gene: TRBJ2-1
D gene: -
V gene: TRBV30

CDR3 protein: CSASTDSGGMETQYF
J gene: TRBJ2-5
D gene: TRBD2
V gene: TRBV20-1

CDR3 protein: CSALLADKETQYF
J gene: TRBJ2-5
D gene: TRBD2
V gene: TRBV20-1

CDR3 protein: CSARDEGRAYEQYF
J gene: TRBJ2-7
D gene: -
V gene: TRBV20-1

CDR3 protein: CASSTTVGNQPQHF
J gene: TRBJ1-5
D gene: -
V gene: TRBV6-1

CDR3 protein: CASSRERTDTQYF
J gene: TRBJ2-3
D gene: -
V gene: TRBV5-1

CDR3 protein: CASSLPRSYNEQFF
J gene: TRBJ2-1
D gene: -
V gene: TRBV6-9

CDR3 protein: CAWSSPSPEQFF
J gene: TRBJ2-1
D gene: -
V gene: TRBV30

CDR3 protein: CASRTGELFF
J gene: TRBJ2-2
D gene: -
V gene: TRBV7-9

CDR3 protein: CASSQEQGVYQPQHF
J gene: TRBJ1-5
D gene: -
V gene: TRBV4-2

CDR3 protein: CASSLSGPQETQYF
J gene: TRBJ2-5
D gene: -
V gene: TRBV7-7

CDR3 protein: CASSPTQRPNSPLHF
J gene: TRBJ1-6
D gene: -
V gene: TRBV6-1

CDR3 protein: CATSDYRSPGSGYTF
J gene: TRBJ1-2
D gene: -
V gene: TRBV24-1

CDR3 protein: CSADGTRRGEQFF
J gene: TRBJ2-1
D gene: TRBD2
V gene: TRBV20-1

CDR3 protein: CASSPGQGDSHEQYF
J gene: TRBJ2-7
D gene: -
V gene: TRBV18

CDR3 protein: CSARDAGELETQYF
J gene: TRBJ2-5
D gene: TRBD2
V gene: TRBV20-1

CDR3 protein: CASSLSPQPQHF
J gene: TRBJ1-5
D gene: -
V gene: TRBV28

CDR3 protein: CASSHGTGGLNEQFF
J gene: TRBJ2-1
D gene: TRBD1
V gene: TRBV5-1

CDR3 protein: CASSAAGTGIEQYF
J gene: TRBJ2-7
D gene: TRBD1
V gene: TRBV7-2

CDR3 protein: CATSEFGTENTGELFF
J gene: TRBJ2-2
D gene: TRBD1
V gene: TRBV24-1

CDR3 protein: CASSRRRDGTDTQYF
J gene: TRBJ2-3
D gene: -
V gene: TRBV3-1

CDR3 protein: CSVGQASTDTQYF
J gene: TRBJ2-3
D gene: TRBD1
V gene: TRBV29-1

CDR3 protein: CASSLWGPSSYEQYF
J gene: TRBJ2-7
D gene: -
V gene: TRBV27

CDR3 protein: CASSANINYGYTF
J gene: TRBJ1-2
D gene: -
V gene: TRBV7-9

CDR3 protein: CASSPGDLVEQFF
J gene: TRBJ2-1
D gene: -
V gene: TRBV5-1

CDR3 protein: CSARPVAGGRIGGFF
J gene: TRBJ2-1
D gene: TRBD2
V gene: TRBV20-1